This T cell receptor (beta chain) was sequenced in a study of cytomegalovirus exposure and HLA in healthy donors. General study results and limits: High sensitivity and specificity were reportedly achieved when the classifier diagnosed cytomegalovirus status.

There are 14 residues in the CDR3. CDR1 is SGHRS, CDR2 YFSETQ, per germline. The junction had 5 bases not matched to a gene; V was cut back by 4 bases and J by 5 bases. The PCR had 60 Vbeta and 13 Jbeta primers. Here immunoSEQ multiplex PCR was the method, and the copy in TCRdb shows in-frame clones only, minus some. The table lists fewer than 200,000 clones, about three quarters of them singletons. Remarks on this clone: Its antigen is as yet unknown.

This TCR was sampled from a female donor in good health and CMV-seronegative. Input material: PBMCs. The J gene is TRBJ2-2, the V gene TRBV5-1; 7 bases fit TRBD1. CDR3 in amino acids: CASSQMTGTGELFF. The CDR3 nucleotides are TGCGCCAGCAGCCAAATGACAGGGACCGGGGAGCTGTTTTTT.